The 31 T cell receptor beta chains in this list originate from one sample, sequenced in a study of T-cell reconstitution after alpha-beta-depleted transplantation in children. Unique molecular identifiers were used in preparing the TCRbeta library. In TCRdb, the PCR reads were re-called with MiXCR into one record per CDR3 protein. This table has some 70,000 distinct CDR3 sequences, roughly 4.5% appearing once. The sample consisted of PBMCs, mostly from graft donor cells, taken 180 days after TCRalphabeta/CD19-depleted stem cell transplant. The receptors here all came from a boy under three years old who had a stem cell transplant for acute myeloid leukemia, so the T cells may come from the graft donor.

This clonotype has ten or more counts. J is TRBJ2-1 and V is TRBV6-1, with 11 bases lining up with TRBD2. Germline CDR1 MNHNS, CDR2 SASEGT. Trimming took 6 bases from V and 7 from J; bases not matched to a gene: 5. CDR3 length equals 14 residues. The CDR3 reads CASRTSGAGNEQFF. As DNA, the CDR3 is TGTGCCAGCAGGACTAGCGGGGCAGGGAATGAGCAGTTCTTC.

This clonotype was recorded many times. V and J are TRBV24-1 and TRBJ1-2, with a tentative D call TRBD1 (5 bases). Trimming left V 9 bases short and J 3 bases short, with 13 bases between. Germline V gene sequence: CDR1 KGHDR, CDR2 SFDVKD. The CDR3 covers 13 residues. CDR3 coding DNA: TGTGCCACCCGGGGGGGAGCGGACTATGGCTACACCTTC. Translating it yields CATRGGADYGYTF.

This chain links TRBV7-8 with TRBJ2-1; 9 nucleotides line up with TRBD2. There are 16 residues in the CDR3. Losses at the gene ends were 5 bases for V and 9 bases for J; bases not matched to a gene: 14. Per the germline V gene, CDR1 is SGHVS and CDR2 is FQNEAQ. The CDR3 reads CASSPVYGGGAPEQFF. As DNA, the CDR3 is TGTGCCAGCAGCCCGGTCTATGGCGGGGGGGCACCTGAGCAGTTCTTC. The full variable domain, in which reference TRBV7-8 and TRBJ2-1 provide the parts outside the CDR3, is GAGVSQSPRYKVAKRGQDVALRCDPISGHVSLFWYQQALGQGPEFLTYFQNEAQLDKSGLPSDRFFAERPEGSVSTLKIQRTQQEDSAVYLCASSPVYGGGAPEQFFGPGTRLTVL.

This clonotype was found many times. V is TRBV29-1 and J is TRBJ2-5; 12 bases match TRBD2. The junction had 6 bases not matched to a gene; V was cut back by 6 bases and J by 1 base. The germline CDR1 and CDR2 sequences are SQVTM and ANQGSEA. CDR3 length: 15 amino acids. CDR3 coding DNA: TGCAGCGTGACTAGCGGGGGTTCCCCCCAAGAGACCCAGTACTTC. Residues: CSVTSGGSPQETQYF.

This clonotype was seen ten or more times. This chain uses TRBV28 with TRBJ2-5; TRBD1 agrees at 8 bases. There are 14 residues in the CDR3. The germline gives CDR1 MDHEN, CDR2 SYDVKM. J was trimmed by 4 bases and V by 5 bases; bases with no gene match: 6. DNA of the CDR3: TGTGCCAGCAGTCAACACGGGACAGGAGAGACCCAGTACTTC. Protein product: CASSQHGTGETQYF.

This clonotype was recorded at least ten times. The chain combines TRBV10-2 with TRBJ2-2, with D uncertain. The CDR3 has 14 amino acids. The germline gives CDR1 WSHSY, CDR2 SAAADI. The V end was cut by 7 bases, the J end by 1 base, with 10 bases between. The CDR3 loop is CASTLQKNTGELFF. The CDR3 bases are TGCGCCAGCACCCTCCAGAAGAACACCGGGGAGCTGTTTTTT.

This clonotype was observed many times. This chain links TRBV6-5 with TRBJ2-5; D ambiguous. CDR3 length: 14 residues. Germline V lookup: CDR1 MNHEY, CDR2 SVGAGI. The V gene lost 0 bases and the J gene lost 4 bases, with 9 bases spanning the gap. CDR3 coding DNA: TGTGCCAGCAGTTACTCGCCGCTCTCAGAGACCCAGTACTTC. It specifies CASSYSPLSETQYF.

This clonotype was observed at least ten times. The rearrangement uses TRBV20-1 and TRBJ2-2; 7 positions match TRBD1. The germline V gene encodes CDR1 DFQATT and CDR2 SNEGSKA (reference sequence). The CDR3 covers 14 residues. The junction had 6 bases not matched to a gene; V was cut back by 3 bases and J by 5 bases. CDR3 region: CSARDPRGTGELFF. The CDR3 DNA sequence: TGCAGTGCTAGGGACCCCAGGGGGACCGGGGAGCTGTTTTTT.

This clonotype was observed many times. Given a much more abundant clone one base away, this may be a read error. The V call is TRBV7-6, the J call TRBJ1-6, with D hard to call. Germline V gene sequence: CDR1 SGHVS, CDR2 FNYEAQ. Trimming stripped 0 bases from V and 7 bases from J, with 4 bases between. This CDR3 spans 13 amino acids. The CDR3: CASSLAKNSPLHF. The CDR3 DNA is TGTGCCAGCAGCTTAGCCAAGAATTCACCCCTCCACTTT.

This clonotype has a count of ten or more. The rearrangement uses TRBV5-5 and TRBJ1-6; no clear D. From germline, CDR1 is SGHKS and CDR2 YYEKEE (reference sequence). The CDR3 is 13 residues long. The V and J ends lost 1 base and 8 bases respectively, with 7 bases between them. CDR3 protein: CASSLNRDSPLHF. The CDR3, as DNA: TGTGCCAGCAGCTTGAACAGAGATTCACCCCTCCACTTT.

CDR3 bases: TGCAGCGTGAGGTGGGGGACCTACAATGAGCAGTTCTTC. The encoded protein is CSVRWGTYNEQFF. The chain couples TRBV29-1 to TRBJ2-1; TRBD1 or TRBD2 may be the D gene (5 bases each). The CDR3 sequence is 13 residues long. Germline CDR1 and CDR2: SQVTM and ANQGSEA. V was pared by 6 bases and J by 2 bases, with 11 bases between.

In this sample, this clonotype turned up many times. This chain uses TRBV12-3 or TRBV12-4 with TRBJ2-7; 7 nucleotides line up with TRBD1. Germline trimming cut 2 bases from V and 2 bases from J; bases unmatched to any gene: 21. CDR3 length equals 20 residues. CDR3 protein: CASSLRRVGVGTAHTYEQYV. Written as DNA, the CDR3 is TGTGCCAGCAGTTTAAGGAGAGTAGGGGTTGGGACAGCTCATACCTACGAGCAGTACGTC.

This clonotype was seen many times. The chain is built from TRBV6-6 and TRBJ2-1, with D possibly being TRBD1 (5 bases). Per the germline V gene, CDR1 is MNHNY and CDR2 is SVGAGI (reference sequence). Trimming left V 9 bases short and J 3 bases short, with 12 bases between. The CDR3 runs to 13 residues. The CDR3 DNA sequence: TGTGCCAGTAGACAGAGCAACTACAATGAGCAGTTCTTC. Encoded protein: CASRQSNYNEQFF.

This clonotype was detected ten times or more. J is TRBJ2-7 and V is TRBV10-1; D remains ambiguous. V gave up 0 bases and J gave up 4 bases, with 10 bases separating them. CDR1 and CDR2 from the germline V gene are WNHNN and SYGVQD (reference sequence). There are 14 residues in the CDR3. CDR3 region: CASSESKHSYEQYV. The CDR3 nucleotides read TGCGCCAGCAGTGAGTCCAAACACTCATACGAGCAGTACGTC.

In this sample, this clonotype turned up many times. The gene calls are TRBV9 and TRBJ2-2; the D call may be TRBD1 or TRBD2 (5 bases each). CDR1 SGDLS and CDR2 YYNGEE come from the germline V gene. This CDR3 contains 16 residues. V lost 0 bases, J lost 0 bases, and 9 bases lay in between. CDR3 DNA sequence: TGTGCCAGCAGCGTAGGGGGGTCCCCGAACACCGGGGAGCTGTTTTTT. Protein product: CASSVGGSPNTGELFF.

This clonotype came up many times. The genes are TRBV7-8 and TRBJ2-2; tentatively, D is TRBD1 (5 bases). V was pared by 5 bases and J by 1 base, with 8 bases between. Germline V gene sequence: CDR1 SGHVS, CDR2 FQNEAQ. The CDR3 runs to 14 residues. Here the CDR3 DNA reads TGTGCCAGCAGCCTCCAGGGGAACACCGGGGAGCTGTTTTTT. The encoded protein is CASSLQGNTGELFF.

This clonotype was seen more than once but under ten times. V gene TRBV18 combines with J gene TRBJ2-3, with TRBD1 matching 9 bases. The germline V gene encodes CDR1 KGHSH and CDR2 LQKENI. CDR3 length equals 15 residues. V was pared by 4 bases and J by 5 bases, with 7 bases of the junction left unmatched. The CDR3 nucleotides read TGTGCCAGCTCACACCGGGACAGGGATGGAGATACGCAGTATTTT. Translating it yields CASSHRDRDGDTQYF.

This clonotype has a count of ten or more. V usage is TRBV5-1 and J usage is TRBJ2-3; 8 positions agree with TRBD2. J gave up 3 bases and V 2 bases, and 2 bases lay outside the gene matches. CDR1 is SGHRS, CDR2 YFSETQ, per germline. This CDR3 contains 14 residues. The CDR3 DNA reads TGCGCCAGCAGCTTCGCGGGGGGAACAGATACGCAGTATTTT. Translation gives CASSFAGGTDTQYF.

This clonotype was picked up many times. V usage is TRBV18 and J usage is TRBJ2-1, with TRBD1 matching over 9 bases. The CDR3 extends over 16 amino acids. V lost 6 bases, J lost 5 bases, and 11 bases stayed unmatched. Germline-derived CDR1 and CDR2 are KGHSH and LQKENI. The CDR3 nucleotides are TGTGCCAGCTCCAACGTCGGGACAGGGCTAAACAATGAGCAGTTCTTC. As protein: CASSNVGTGLNNEQFF.

In this sample, this clonotype turned up many times. The CDR3 DNA reads as TGTGCCAGCAGCCCCCCGGACAACCCATCCTACAATGAGCAGTTCTTC. Translating it yields CASSPPDNPSYNEQFF. The chain employs TRBV11-3 and TRBJ2-1, with a possible D match to TRBD1 (5 bases). V was cut by 5 bases and J by 1 base, with 15 bases left in between. The CDR3 has 16 amino acids. From germline, CDR1 is SGHNT and CDR2 YENEEA.

Many counts were recorded for this clonotype. The rearrangement links TRBV6-1 to TRBJ1-2; 8 nucleotides match TRBD1. This CDR3 spans 13 amino acids. V trimming: 4 bases; J trimming: 4 bases; junction bases outside the gene matches: 2. Germline V gene lookup returns CDR1 MNHNS and CDR2 SASEGT. The CDR3 DNA sequence: TGTGCCAGCAGTGCAGGGGGCTTCTATGGCTACACCTTC. This codes for CASSAGGFYGYTF.

As concerns this clonotype: The conserved final phenylalanine or tryptophan is absent from the CDR3, which likely points to a read error. This rearrangement joins TRBV11-2 to TRBJ2-2; D not certain. This CDR3 has 12 residues. Germline CDR1 is SGHAT and CDR2 is FQNNGV. Trimming shortened V by 5 bases and J by 2 bases, and 3 bases separated the two germline ends. The CDR3 sequence: CASSTNTGELFL. The CDR3 DNA is TGTGCCAGCAGCACTAACACCGGGGAGCTGTTTTTA.

In its sample, this clonotype was seen many times. The J gene is TRBJ2-7, the V gene TRBV7-8; D gene uncertain. The CDR3 length is 15 residues. V was pared by 5 bases and J by 0 bases, with 14 bases between. Germline CDR1 SGHVS, CDR2 FQNEAQ. The CDR3 region is CASSAMAESSYEQYF. Written as DNA, the CDR3 is TGTGCCAGCAGCGCGATGGCCGAAAGCTCCTACGAGCAGTACTTC.

This clonotype was detected many times. V gene TRBV29-1 combines with J gene TRBJ2-1; TRBD2 matches at 7 bases. Germline V gene data show CDR1 as SQVTM and CDR2 as ANQGSEA. The CDR3 is 13 residues long. V shed 8 bases, J shed 8 bases, and the junction held 12 bases outside the gene matches. The CDR3 here is CSPGAGHRYEQFF. CDR3 nucleotide sequence: TGCAGCCCTGGAGCGGGGCATAGATATGAGCAGTTCTTC.

This clonotype was detected ten times or more. The chain couples TRBV20-1 to TRBJ2-5; TRBD1 matches at 8 bases. After removal of 5 bases from V and 5 bases from J, the junction contained 7 bases not matched to a gene. The CDR3 extends over 13 amino acids. Germline CDR1 is DFQATT and CDR2 is SNEGSKA (reference sequence). CDR3 in amino acids: CSAPTGDMETQYF. DNA of the CDR3: TGCAGTGCTCCGACAGGGGATATGGAGACCCAGTACTTC.

This clonotype was seen many times. The chain links TRBV13 to TRBJ1-1, with a tentative D call TRBD1 (6 bases). The CDR3 contains 14 residues. Deletions cut 5 bases from V and 1 base from J, with 11 bases between. Germline V gene data show CDR1 as PRHDT and CDR2 as FYEKMQ (reference sequence). CDR3 region: CASSLLDRNTEAFF. CDR3 DNA: TGTGCCAGCAGCCTATTGGACAGGAACACTGAAGCTTTCTTT.

The chain employs TRBV12-3 or TRBV12-4 and TRBJ2-3; D is possibly TRBD1 or TRBD2 (7 bases each). V gave up 6 bases and J gave up 5 bases, with 18 bases separating them. CDR3 length equals 15 residues. This CDR3 reads CASRFKPGGGDTQYF. The CDR3 DNA reads as TGTGCCAGCAGATTCAAGCCAGGGGGGGGAGATACGCAGTATTTT.

This clonotype was seen ten or more times. The rearrangement joins TRBV11-2 to TRBJ1-1, with no clear D. With 2 bases removed from V and 8 bases from J, the gap between germline ends came to 12 bases. The CDR3 totals 13 residues. Germline V gene sequence: CDR1 SGHAT, CDR2 FQNNGV. CDR3 sequence: CASSLMGTTEAFF. The CDR3 DNA follows: TGTGCCAGCAGCTTAATGGGAACCACGGAAGCTTTCTTT.

In this sample, this clonotype turned up a few times. This chain connects TRBV10-3 to TRBJ1-5, with D possibly TRBD1 on 6 matching bases. CDR1 ENHRY and CDR2 SYGVKD come from the germline V gene. This CDR3 spans 18 amino acids. Trimming pared 5 bases from V and 0 bases from J, leaving 20 bases between. The CDR3 DNA reads TGTGCCATCAGTCCCTCCCCAGAGAGGGGGTATAGCAATCAGCCCCAGCATTTT. Encoded protein: CAISPSPERGYSNQPQHF.

This clonotype was recorded many times. CDR3 nucleotides: TGTGCCAGCAGCTTGCTGGAGGACGAGCAGTACGTC. Amino acid sequence: CASSLLEDEQYV. The chain is built from TRBV5-5 and TRBJ2-7; weak D call: TRBD2 (5 bases). V was pared by 1 base and J by 5 bases, with 7 bases between. CDR3 size: 12 residues. Germline lookup yields CDR1 SGHKS and CDR2 YYEKEE (reference sequence).

This clonotype has at least ten counts. The chain joins TRBV6-6 to TRBJ2-1, with TRBD1 as a possible D gene (6 bases). The CDR3 extends over 15 amino acids. Germline-derived CDR1 and CDR2 are MNHNY and SVGAGI (reference sequence). V was clipped by 6 bases and J by 6 bases, with 18 bases between them. In nucleotides, the CDR3 is TGTGCCAGCAGCCTCGACAGGTCGCAGGTCAATGAGCAGTTCTTC. As protein: CASSLDRSQVNEQFF.